Following are 11 T cell receptor beta chains from one sample sequenced in a study of beta chain features in type 1 diabetes. Of the isolated RNA, all was reverse transcribed, and so the sequenced material was expressed TCRB transcripts. TCRdb's copy holds only in-frame clones and misses some; the assay was immunoSEQ multiplex PCR. The data contain roughly 180,000 clones, under 9.5% of them singletons. Findings and limits, study-wide: Type 1 diabetes patients showed a moderate but significant shortening of TCRB CDR3s in all four CD4+ subsets.

Their target antigens are unknown. Material: central memory CD4+ T cells from blood. Receptors originate from a young man with type 1 diabetes.

Only a few counts were recorded for this clone. The rearrangement links TRBV7-9 to TRBJ2-5; 9 positions agree with TRBD2. The CDR3 sequence is 15 residues long. V was pared by 3 bases and J by 1 base, with 3 bases of the junction left unmatched. Germline V CDR1 and CDR2: SEHNR, FQNEAQ (reference sequence). For the CDR3, the DNA is TGTGCCAGCAGCTTTAGCGGGAGTCCCCAAGAGACCCAGTACTTC. This codes for CASSFSGSPQETQYF.

This clone was seen a handful of times. The chain couples TRBV7-4 to TRBJ2-3, with D uncertain. V was shortened by 1 base and J by 2 bases, with 7 bases between the two germline ends. The CDR3 runs 14 residues. Germline lookup yields CDR1 SGHVT and CDR2 SQSDAQ. The CDR3 reads CASSLGPNTDTQYF. The CDR3 nucleotides are TGTGCCAGCAGCTTAGGGCCAAACACAGATACGCAGTATTTT.

In its sample, this clone was seen many times. The CDR3 here is CSALTDMGTQYF. DNA of the CDR3: TGCAGCGCGTTGACAGATATGGGGACGCAGTATTTT. The chain recombines TRBV29-1 with TRBJ2-3; D perhaps matches TRBD1 (5 bases). Germline loops: CDR1 SQVTM, CDR2 ANQGSEA. The CDR3 consists of 12 residues. Trimming took 7 bases from V and 9 from J, leaving 17 bases between them.

This clone appeared a few times. V is TRBV5-1 and J is TRBJ1-1, with 7 bases matching TRBD1. Germline V lookup: CDR1 SGHRS, CDR2 YFSETQ. Germline trimming cut 0 bases from V and 0 bases from J; bases unmatched to any gene: 8. This CDR3 has 17 residues. The CDR3 DNA is TGCGCCAGCAGCTTGGCCTGGGACAGCCTCATGAACACTGAAGCTTTCTTT. It translates to CASSLAWDSLMNTEAFF.

This rearrangement joins TRBV2 to TRBJ2-1; D perhaps matches TRBD2 (6 bases). CDR1 and CDR2 (germline): SNHLY, FYNNEI. This CDR3 has 17 amino acids. The V gene lost 6 bases and the J gene lost 5 bases, with 23 bases spanning the gap. Here the CDR3 reads CASRAPGVRGPNNEQFF. The CDR3 coding sequence is TGTGCCAGCAGGGCCCCGGGGGTGAGGGGACCCAACAATGAGCAGTTCTTC.

The chain links TRBV9 to TRBJ1-1, with D perhaps matching TRBD1 (5 bases). The CDR3 loop spans 13 amino acids. V was pared by 4 bases and J by 4 bases, with 11 bases between. Germline V gene sequence: CDR1 SGDLS, CDR2 YYNGEE. This chain's CDR3 is CASSITGGTEAFF. The CDR3 nucleotides read TGTGCCAGCAGCATAACGGGGGGCACTGAAGCTTTCTTT.

This clone came up a few times. DNA for the CDR3: TGTGCCAGCAGGAGAGCGGGAGAGTTGGAGAGCACAGATACGCAGTATTTT. Amino acid sequence: CASRRAGELESTDTQYF. This sequence joins TRBV2 and TRBJ2-3; TRBD2 matches at 8 bases. The CDR3 length is 17 residues. Germline CDR1 is SNHLY and CDR2 is FYNNEI. J was trimmed by 0 bases and V by 6 bases; bases with no gene match: 11.

This clone showed up just a few times. This chain links TRBV5-8 with TRBJ1-1, with TRBD1 as a possible D gene (5 bases). The CDR3 contains 14 residues. V was shortened by 0 bases and J by 2 bases, with 8 bases between the two germline ends. Germline V gene data show CDR1 as SGHTS and CDR2 as YDEGEE. Here the CDR3 DNA reads TGTGCCAGCAGCTTGGAACAGGCTAACACTGAAGCTTTCTTT. Translating gives CASSLEQANTEAFF.

The chain couples TRBV2 to TRBJ2-5, with 7 bases matching TRBD1. CDR1 and CDR2 from the germline V gene are SNHLY and FYNNEI. The CDR3 runs 15 residues. V was pared by 5 bases and J by 4 bases, with 10 bases of the junction left unmatched. CDR3 in DNA: TGTGCCAGCAGTCCACGACAGGGCTGGAGAGAGACCCAGTACTTC. It encodes CASSPRQGWRETQYF.

This chain connects TRBV27 to TRBJ2-1; TRBD2 matches 7 bases. The V gene's germline CDR1 is MNHEY and CDR2 SMNVEV (reference sequence). There are 14 residues in the CDR3. The J segment lost 5 bases and the V segment lost 5 bases, leaving 6 bases of the junction unmatched. The CDR3 is CASSPSGNNNEQFF. Here the CDR3 DNA reads TGTGCCAGCAGTCCGAGCGGGAATAACAATGAGCAGTTCTTC.

This clone was observed a handful of times. This chain uses TRBV7-2 with TRBJ2-7; D gene uncertain. Per the germline V gene, CDR1 is SGHTA and CDR2 is FQGNSA. Deletions cut 1 base from V and 1 base from J, with 8 bases between. This CDR3 is built from 14 residues. The CDR3 sequence: CASSLDHNSYEQYF. In nucleotides, the CDR3 is TGTGCCAGCAGCTTAGATCACAATTCCTACGAGCAGTACTTC.